This TCR beta chain is drawn from a study of response to subunit inactivated influenza vaccine. TCRdb re-called the RT-PCR reads with MiXCR, one entry per CDR3 protein. The sample includes 500,000 to 700,000 distinct CDR3 sequences, roughly 25% seen only once; the top ten take 2.5% to 3.5%. CDR1 is SGHNT, CDR2 YYREEE, per germline (reference sequence). J lost 10 bases, V lost 3 bases, and 18 bases had no gene match. This CDR3 contains 19 residues. This same sample was also taken into another study, of T cells expressing NK-cell markers. Per that study: For TCR beta, cDNA was produced by 5'RACE template switching with UMIs. The authors derived TCR beta repertoires from sorted CD3+CD56+NKG2C+, CD3+CD56+NKG2C- and CD3+CD56-NKG2C+ T cells. The contribution of dominant NKG2C+ clonotypes to CD8+ T cells in five to seven donors was 1.0-7.0%. The CD3+CD56-NKG2C+ fraction of a handful of donors was also led by these clonotypes. HCMV specificity of expanded NKG2C+ T cell clones remained unclear.

This sample comprised CD4+ T cells sorted from PBMCs, obtained 11 to 12 days after vaccination. The gene calls are TRBV5-4 and TRBJ2-3, with TRBD2 identical over 15 bases. The clonotype was recovered from a middle-aged man who received an inactivated influenza vaccine. CDR3 nucleotide sequence: TGTGCCAGCAGCTCCGATGGGACTAGCGGGAGGAAAGCTCCTAGGGCGCAGTATTTT. It encodes CASSSDGTSGRKAPRAQYF.